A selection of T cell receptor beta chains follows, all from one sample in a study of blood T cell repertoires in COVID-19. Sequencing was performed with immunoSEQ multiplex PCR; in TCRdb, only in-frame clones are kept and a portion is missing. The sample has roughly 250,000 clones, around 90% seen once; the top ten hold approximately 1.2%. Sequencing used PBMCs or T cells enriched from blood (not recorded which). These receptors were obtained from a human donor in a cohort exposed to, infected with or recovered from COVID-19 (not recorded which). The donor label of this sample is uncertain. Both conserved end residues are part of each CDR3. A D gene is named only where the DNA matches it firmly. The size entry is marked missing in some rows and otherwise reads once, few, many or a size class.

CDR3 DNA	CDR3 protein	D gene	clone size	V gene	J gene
TGCGCCAGCAGCCCAAACAGGGGCTATGGCTACACCTTC	CASSPNRGYGYTF	TRBD1	.	TRBV4-3	TRBJ1-2
TGTGCCAGCAGCTACGGACAGGGTAGGACTGAAGCTTTCTTT	CASSYGQGRTEAFF	TRBD1	once	TRBV7-2	TRBJ1-1
TGTGCCAGCAGCCCCCGGGACACTGGCACCGGGGAGCTGTTTTTT	CASSPRDTGTGELFF	.	.	TRBV3-1/TRBV3-2	TRBJ2-2
TGTGCCAGTAACGGCGGGGGGGTTTACAATGAGCAGTTCTTC	CASNGGGVYNEQFF	TRBD2	.	TRBV19	TRBJ2-1
TGTGCCAGCAGTTACTCCTTATGGGACTCTAGCTATGGCTACACCTTC	CASSYSLWDSSYGYTF	.	.	TRBV6-5	TRBJ1-2
TGTGCCAGTAGTAAACCAGGATTTTCGAGCTCCTATAATTCACCCCTCCACTTT	CASSKPGFSSSYNSPLHF	.	.	TRBV19	TRBJ1-6
TGTGCCAGCAAGCCTAGCGGGAACACCGGGGAGCTGTTTTTT	CASKPSGNTGELFF	TRBD2	.	TRBV14	TRBJ2-2
TGTGCCAGCAGCTTAGTGAAGGGGCCGAACACCGGGGAGCTGTTTTTT	CASSLVKGPNTGELFF	.	.	TRBV7-9	TRBJ2-2
TGTGCCACCAGCAGAGACAGGGATAAGGGTCTAGCCAAAAACATTCAGTACTTC	CATSRDRDKGLAKNIQYF	.	.	TRBV15	TRBJ2-4
TGTGCCAGCAGTGACACTGGGGCCAACGTCCTGACTTTC	CASSDTGANVLTF	.	.	TRBV6-1	TRBJ2-6
TGTGCCAGCAGCTTAAATAGTGGAGATACGCAGTATTTT	CASSLNSGDTQYF	.	.	TRBV7-7	TRBJ2-3
TGTGCCAGCAGTTTAAGCGGGGCAGGGGGCGCGTTTATTGAGCAGTTCTTC	CASSLSGAGGAFIEQFF	.	.	TRBV28	TRBJ2-1
TGTGCCAGTACCCCCAGGGTCCGCGACGATCAGCCCCAGCATTTT	CASTPRVRDDQPQHF	.	.	TRBV19	TRBJ1-5
TGTGCCAGCAGCGCACCCCAGACAGGGATCTACGAGCAGTACTTC	CASSAPQTGIYEQYF	TRBD1	few	TRBV7-2	TRBJ2-7
TGTGCCAGCAGCGTAAATCACCGGGCTCCTGGGGGCGATGGCTACACCTTC	CASSVNHRAPGGDGYTF	.	.	TRBV9	TRBJ1-2
TGTGCCTGGAGTGTCGGACAGGGGGGTCAGCCCCAGCATTTT	CAWSVGQGGQPQHF	TRBD1	.	TRBV30	TRBJ1-5
TGTGCCAGCAGCTCCTGGCAGGAAAGCAACATTCAGTACTTC	CASSSWQESNIQYF	.	.	TRBV6-2/TRBV6-3	TRBJ2-4
TGTGCCAGCAGTTTTCAGGCAGGGCATATTACAGATACGCAGTATTTT	CASSFQAGHITDTQYF	.	.	TRBV27	TRBJ2-3
TGTGCCAGCAGTCCCCATCGGGGGGGGTCCACTGAAGCTTTCTTT	CASSPHRGGSTEAFF	.	.	TRBV28	TRBJ1-1
TGTGCCAGCAGCTTAGTCCGGGACAGTGAATACGAGCAGTACTTC	CASSLVRDSEYEQYF	TRBD1	.	TRBV7-9	TRBJ2-7
TGTGCCAGCAGTTTCGACAGGGGATATGGCTACACCTTC	CASSFDRGYGYTF	TRBD1	.	TRBV6-5	TRBJ1-2
TGCGCCAGCAGCCCGGGACAGGGGAGGTATTCACCCCTCCACTTT	CASSPGQGRYSPLHF	TRBD1	.	TRBV5-1	TRBJ1-6
TGTGCCAGCAGGGCGACAGGGAGGCAGCCCCAGCATTTT	CASRATGRQPQHF	TRBD1	.	TRBV2	TRBJ1-5